This TCR beta chain is drawn from a study of T cells in Graves' hyperthyroidism and ophthalmopathy. Study background: Any treatment followed the collection of peripheral blood at initial diagnosis. Study outcomes and limitations: Blood held most thyroid clonotypes expanded above 0.001 frequency. Ophthalmopathy could be told apart from stable hyperthyroidism with a 13 V-J model.

From RNA transcripts, TCR beta CDR3 regions were amplified. Primed by the HTBI set, a first-round RT-PCR was run on the TCR CDR3. TCRdb fed the multiplex PCR reads into MiXCR, producing one record per CDR3 protein. The sample has about 640,000 distinct CDR3 sequences, less than 25% seen once; the top ten hold over 30%. This clonotype came up many times. The antigen is undetermined. Germline CDR1 is MNHNS and CDR2 is SASEGT. Trimming stripped 6 bases from V and 1 base from J, with 16 bases between. CDR3 length: 15 amino acids. Clinicians diagnosed patients from clinical symptoms, serum thyroxine and TRAb, thyroid ultrasound and orbital computed tomography.

What was sequenced was blood. The chain combines TRBV6-1 with TRBJ2-7; D possibly corresponds to TRBD1 (5 bases). This clonotype originated in a man younger than 40 with Graves' ophthalmopathy. CDR3: CASREPQGLSYEQYF. CDR3 nucleotides: TGTGCCAGCAGGGAGCCGCAGGGCCTATCCTACGAGCAGTACTTC.